This T cell receptor (beta chain) stems from a study of blood T cell repertoires in COVID-19. Whole-study context: Acute-phase and convalescent COVID-19 samples originated in the United States, Italy and Spain. T cells, B-cell-depleted T cells, or PBMCs supplied cDNA or gDNA.

Study processing details: Estimation of nucleated cell counts relied on the amplification of reference gene primers. Repertoires were generated with immunoSEQ multiplex PCR, while TCRdb's copy carries only in-frame clones and drops some. Clone size and V and J calls were adopted from that table, with D and trimming inferred from the DNA. In the table there are about 440,000 clones, 90% of which are singletons. V lost 0 bases to trimming and J lost 4 bases, with 10 bases between them. This CDR3 is 14 amino acids long. Germline CDR1 reads MNHNS; CDR2 reads SASEGT. Recruitment covered 20 to 25 US areas and drew participants whose ages spanned roughly 18 to 100 years.

The chain carries TRBV6-1 and TRBJ2-7; D may be TRBD2 (5 bases). This TCR came from a man aged 18 to 29 who had recovered from COVID-19. The source material was PBMCs or T cells enriched from blood (not recorded which). The CDR3 is CASSEAAANYEQYF. The CDR3 DNA reads TGTGCCAGCAGTGAAGCAGCGGCGAATTACGAGCAGTACTTC.